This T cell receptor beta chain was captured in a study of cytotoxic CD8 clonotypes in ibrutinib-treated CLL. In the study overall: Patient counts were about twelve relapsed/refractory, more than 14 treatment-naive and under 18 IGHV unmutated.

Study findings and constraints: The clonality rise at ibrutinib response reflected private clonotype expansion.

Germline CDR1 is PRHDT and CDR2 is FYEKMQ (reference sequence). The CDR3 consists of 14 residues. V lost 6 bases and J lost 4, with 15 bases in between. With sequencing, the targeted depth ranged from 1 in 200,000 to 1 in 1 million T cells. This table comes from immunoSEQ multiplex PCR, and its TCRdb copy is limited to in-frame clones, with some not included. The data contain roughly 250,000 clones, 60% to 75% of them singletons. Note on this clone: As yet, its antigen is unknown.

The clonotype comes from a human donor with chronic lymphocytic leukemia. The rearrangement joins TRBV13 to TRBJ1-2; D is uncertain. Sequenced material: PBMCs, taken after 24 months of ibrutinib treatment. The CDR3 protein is CASRPTLGSYGYTF. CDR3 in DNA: TGTGCCAGCAGACCCACTCTGGGATCCTATGGCTACACCTTC.